Below are 22 T cell receptor beta chains sequenced from a single sample in a study of blood T cell repertoires in COVID-19. Clones were read by immunoSEQ multiplex PCR, and TCRdb kept only the in-frame ones, dropping some. The table lists around 270,000 clones, about 89% of them singletons. The sample comprised peripheral blood. Receptors were obtained from a man younger than 45 with acute or convalescent COVID-19.

The V gene is TRBV5-1, the J gene TRBJ2-3; a possible D gene is TRBD2 (5 bases). The length of the CDR3 is 13 residues. Trimming pared 3 bases from V and 7 bases from J, leaving 12 bases between. Germline CDR1 and CDR2: SGHRS and YFSETQ. The chain's CDR3 is CASSSPGGHTQYF. The DNA for the CDR3 is TGCGCCAGCAGCTCACCCGGAGGACATACGCAGTATTTT.

The genes are TRBV5-1 and TRBJ2-3; D not certain. CDR3 length: 16 amino acids. Trimming pared 2 bases from V and 2 bases from J, leaving 15 bases between. Looked up from germline, CDR1 is SGHRS and CDR2 is YFSETQ. The CDR3 sequence: CASSFPLSPDTDTQYF. Written as DNA, the CDR3 is TGCGCCAGCAGCTTCCCACTGTCCCCCGACACAGATACGCAGTATTTT.

This chain connects TRBV19 to TRBJ1-6, with TRBD1 matching 9 bases. Germline CDR1 and CDR2: LNHDA and SQIVND (reference sequence). V shed 5 bases and J 7 bases; nucleotides not matched to a gene: 6. This CDR3 has 15 residues. The DNA for the CDR3 is TGTGCCAGTAGTTTCCGGGACAGGGTCAATTCACCCCTCCACTTT. Translated: CASSFRDRVNSPLHF.

The V gene is TRBV7-8, the J gene TRBJ2-1; weak D call: TRBD2 (5 bases). Germline CDR1 and CDR2: SGHVS and FQNEAQ. The CDR3 consists of 15 residues. The germline V and J ends were trimmed by 7 bases and 0 bases, with 13 bases remaining between them. CDR3 sequence: CASTPRAVSYNEQFF. CDR3 sequence (DNA): TGTGCCAGCACCCCGAGGGCAGTCTCCTACAATGAGCAGTTCTTC.

A few counts support this clone. This chain connects TRBV19 to TRBJ1-5; TRBD1 is a possible D gene (5 bases). Per the germline V gene, CDR1 is LNHDA and CDR2 is SQIVND (reference sequence). This CDR3 contains 16 residues. Trimming took off 5 bases at V and 0 bases at J, with 14 bases between the two ends. CDR3 DNA: TGTGCCAGTAGTTTTGGGGGGGAATATAGCAATCAGCCCCAGCATTTT. Protein: CASSFGGEYSNQPQHF.

This clone was recorded once. The chain recombines TRBV5-1 with TRBJ2-3; TRBD1 agrees at 8 bases. CDR1 and CDR2 (germline): SGHRS, YFSETQ. CDR3 size: 16 residues. V was clipped by 0 bases and J by 7 bases; unmatched bases: 10. DNA of the CDR3: TGCGCCAGCAGCTTGGGATCCGGGACAGGCGTCAATACGCAGTATTTT. Its protein is CASSLGSGTGVNTQYF. Complete variable domain (other parts from reference TRBV5-1 and TRBJ2-3): KAGVTQTPRYLIKTRGQQVTLSCSPISGHRSVSWYQQTPGQGLQFLFEYFSETQRNKGNFPGRFSGRQFSNSRSEMNVSTLELGDSALYLCASSLGSGTGVNTQYFGPGTRLTVL.

This clone is a singleton in its sample. The V and J genes are TRBV28 and TRBJ2-5, with D possibly TRBD1 on 7 matching bases. The V gene's germline CDR1 is MDHEN and CDR2 SYDVKM. This CDR3 is 16 amino acids long. V was shortened by 4 bases and J by 5 bases, with 20 bases between the two germline ends. CDR3 in DNA: TGTGCCAGCAGTTCCGGCGGCAGGGGGGCCTGGGAGACCCAGTACTTC. Encoded protein: CASSSGGRGAWETQYF.

The gene calls are TRBV19 and TRBJ2-1, with 7 bases aligning to TRBD2. From germline, CDR1 is LNHDA and CDR2 SQIVND (reference sequence). This CDR3 has 14 residues. The V segment lost 3 bases and the J segment 5 bases; nucleotides outside the gene matches: 4. The CDR3 DNA reads TGTGCCAGTAGTATGGAGCTAGCGGACAATGAGCAGTTCTTC. It yields the protein CASSMELADNEQFF.

V gene TRBV6-6 combines with J gene TRBJ2-1; D possibly corresponds to TRBD2 (6 bases). Germline CDR1 reads MNHNY; CDR2 reads SVGAGI (reference sequence). The CDR3 spans 15 residues. V lost 2 bases and J lost 6, with 14 bases in between. In DNA form, the CDR3 reads TGTGCCAGCAGTTACCGGGGGATAGCGGTCAATGAGCAGTTCTTC. Protein product: CASSYRGIAVNEQFF.

V is TRBV27 and J is TRBJ1-1; D not resolved. Looked up from germline, CDR1 is MNHEY and CDR2 is SMNVEV (reference sequence). This CDR3 is 10 amino acids long. V lost 11 bases, J lost 10 bases, and 14 bases lay in between. CDR3 nucleotides: TGTGCCGCTGGGAGTAATAGAGCTTTCTTT. Its translation: CAAGSNRAFF.

The chain has TRBV11-2 and TRBJ1-1; D remains unclear. CDR3 length: 14 residues. V dropped 5 bases and J dropped 0 bases, with 10 bases sitting between them. Germline V gives CDR1 SGHAT, CDR2 FQNNGV. The CDR3 DNA is TGTGCCAGCAGCCCCACCTCGGTGAACACTGAAGCTTTCTTT. It specifies CASSPTSVNTEAFF.

This clone was counted a single time. This chain connects TRBV28 to TRBJ1-1; D not resolved. V was cut by 8 bases and J by 4 bases, with 26 bases left in between. CDR1 is MDHEN, CDR2 SYDVKM, per germline. The CDR3 spans 17 residues. This chain's CDR3 is CASGVGPSGVKSTEAFF. CDR3 in DNA: TGTGCCAGCGGGGTGGGTCCGAGCGGGGTGAAGTCCACTGAAGCTTTCTTT.

This chain uses TRBV4-1 with TRBJ1-1; maybe TRBD1 (5 bases). Germline V gene lookup returns CDR1 MGHRA and CDR2 YSYEKL. The V end was cut by 1 base, the J end by 2 bases, with 14 bases between. The CDR3 covers 16 residues. The CDR3 loop is CASSQVGRGENTEAFF. Here the CDR3 DNA reads TGCGCCAGCAGCCAAGTCGGACGGGGGGAAAACACTGAAGCTTTCTTT.

The chain uses TRBV7-3 and TRBJ1-1, with D tentatively TRBD1 (5 bases). V shed 6 bases and J shed 5 bases, with 13 bases lying between them. The germline CDR1 and CDR2 sequences are SGHTA and FQGTGA. The CDR3 extends over 13 amino acids. The CDR3: CASSSQGTTEAFF. CDR3 DNA sequence: TGTGCCAGCAGTTCCCAGGGAACAACTGAAGCTTTCTTT.

The V and J genes are TRBV5-4 and TRBJ1-4; maybe TRBD1 (6 bases). The CDR3 runs 15 residues. Germline V gene lookup returns CDR1 SGHNT and CDR2 YYREEE (reference sequence). Trimming shortened V by 0 bases and J by 0 bases, and 6 bases separated the two germline ends. CDR3 nucleotides: TGTGCCAGCAGCTTGGGACAGGCAACTAATGAAAAACTGTTTTTT. It is translated as CASSLGQATNEKLFF.

The chain combines TRBV2 with TRBJ1-5; D ambiguous. Trimming stripped 8 bases from V and 7 bases from J, with 15 bases between. Looked up from germline, CDR1 is SNHLY and CDR2 is FYNNEI. This CDR3 contains 13 residues. The CDR3 spells CASGWASTQPQHF. Here the CDR3 DNA reads TGTGCCAGCGGGTGGGCCTCCACCCAGCCCCAGCATTTT. Based on the CDR3 plus reference TRBV2 and TRBJ1-5, the full variable domain is EPEVTQTPSHQVTQMGQEVILRCVPISNHLYFYWYRQILGQKVEFLVSFYNNEISEKSEIFDDQFSVERPDGSNFTLKIRSTKLEDSAMYFCASGWASTQPQHFGDGTRLSIL.

The chain joins TRBV28 to TRBJ2-7; D is unclear. V was cut by 6 bases and J by 3 bases, with 6 bases left in between. Germline V CDR1 and CDR2: MDHEN, SYDVKM. This CDR3 comprises 11 residues. The CDR3 is CASRLNYEQYF. CDR3 sequence (DNA): TGTGCCAGCAGACTCAACTACGAGCAGTACTTC. Full variable domain (rest looked up from reference TRBV28 and TRBJ2-7): DVKVTQSSRYLVKRTGEKVFLECVQDMDHENMFWYRQDPGLGLRLIYFSYDVKMKEKGDIPEGYSVSREKKERFSLILESASTNQTSMYLCASRLNYEQYFGPGTRLTVT.

The genes are TRBV7-3 and TRBJ2-3; D is unclear. The germline V gene encodes CDR1 SGHTA and CDR2 FQGTGA. The CDR3 contains 13 residues. V was trimmed by 3 bases and J by 0 bases, leaving 4 bases between them. The CDR3 is CASSLASTDTQYF. As DNA, the CDR3 is TGTGCCAGCAGCTTGGCTAGCACAGATACGCAGTATTTT.

The CDR3 protein is CASTGRREGEQYF. The CDR3 nucleotides read TGTGCCAGTACCGGACGGCGGGAGGGCGAGCAGTACTTC. The chain uses TRBV19 and TRBJ2-7, with 9 bases that match TRBD2. Per germline, CDR1 LNHDA and CDR2 SQIVND (reference sequence). Trimming at V came to 7 bases and at J to 6 bases, leaving 7 bases not matched to a gene. The CDR3 extends over 13 amino acids.

The CDR3 DNA sequence: TGCAGCGCGGGGGTACCCACACCGGGACAGGAGAACTATGGCTACACCTTC. As protein: CSAGVPTPGQENYGYTF. The chain has TRBV29-1 and TRBJ1-2; TRBD1 aligns across 8 bases. Germline CDR1 and CDR2: SQVTM and ANQGSEA. With 7 bases clipped from V and 2 bases from J, the junction kept 18 bases outside the gene matches. The CDR3 runs to 17 residues.

This chain uses TRBV29-1 with TRBJ2-4, with D possibly being TRBD2 (6 bases). Trimming shortened V by 5 bases and J by 10 bases, and 21 bases separated the two germline ends. From germline, CDR1 is SQVTM and CDR2 ANQGSEA. This CDR3 is 14 amino acids long. The CDR3 region is CSVLGADLRDIQYF. The CDR3 coding sequence is TGCAGCGTTCTCGGGGCAGACCTGCGGGATATTCAGTACTTC.

The J gene is TRBJ2-5, the V gene TRBV5-1, with TRBD2 matching 11 bases. Germline trimming cut 5 bases from V and 3 bases from J; bases unmatched to any gene: 3. Germline V gives CDR1 SGHRS, CDR2 YFSETQ. The CDR3 has 14 residues. CDR3 region: CASRGGLAEETQYF. Written as DNA, the CDR3 is TGCGCCAGCAGAGGGGGACTAGCGGAAGAGACCCAGTACTTC.